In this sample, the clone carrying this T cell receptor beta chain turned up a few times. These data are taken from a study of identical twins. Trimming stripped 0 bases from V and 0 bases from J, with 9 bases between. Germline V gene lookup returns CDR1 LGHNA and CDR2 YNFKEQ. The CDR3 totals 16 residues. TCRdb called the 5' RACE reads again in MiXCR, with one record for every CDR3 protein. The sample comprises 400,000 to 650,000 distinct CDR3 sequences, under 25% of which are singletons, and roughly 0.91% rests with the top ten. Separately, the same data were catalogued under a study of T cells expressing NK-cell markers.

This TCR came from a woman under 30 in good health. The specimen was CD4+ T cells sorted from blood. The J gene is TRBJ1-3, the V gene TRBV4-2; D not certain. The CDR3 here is CASSQDRGASGNTIYF. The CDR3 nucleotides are TGTGCCAGCAGCCAAGACAGAGGCGCCTCTGGAAACACCATATATTTT.